Following are 16 T cell receptor beta chains from one sample sequenced in a study of blood T cell repertoires in COVID-19. Sequencing was performed with immunoSEQ multiplex PCR; in TCRdb, only in-frame clones are kept and a portion is missing. The table lists approximately 160,000 clones, around 80% of them singletons. The specimen was peripheral blood. The receptors stem from a woman older than 75 with acute or convalescent COVID-19.

J is TRBJ1-1 and V is TRBV6-4; 7 nucleotides match TRBD1. V lost 3 bases to trimming and J lost 5 bases; unmatched junction nucleotides: 3. The germline CDR1 and CDR2 sequences are MRHNA and SNTAGT. The CDR3 spans 13 residues. CDR3 loop: CASSEGRGTEAFF. CDR3 nucleotide sequence: TGTGCCAGCAGTGAAGGCAGGGGGACTGAAGCTTTCTTT.

This chain links TRBV5-6 with TRBJ1-2; D gene uncertain. Germline CDR1 is SGHDT and CDR2 is YYEEEE. The length of the CDR3 is 14 residues. Trimming cost V 5 bases and J 4 bases, with 15 bases left between them. CDR3 sequence (DNA): TGTGCCAGCAGTTCGTTAGTGGACTTCTATGGCTACACCTTC. Its translation is CASSSLVDFYGYTF.

The chain recombines TRBV10-1 with TRBJ1-1; D not resolved. The V and J ends lost 5 bases and 4 bases respectively, with 8 bases between them. This CDR3 is built from 12 residues. Germline lookup yields CDR1 WNHNN and CDR2 SYGVQD (reference sequence). The CDR3 bases are TGCGCCAGCAGTTTTGGGAGCACTGAAGCTTTCTTT. Encoded protein: CASSFGSTEAFF.

This chain uses TRBV19 with TRBJ2-1; 13 positions match TRBD2. The CDR3 length is 16 residues. The trim removed 2 bases at V and 7 bases at J, leaving 5 bases unmatched. CDR1 is LNHDA and CDR2 is SQIVND in the germline V gene (reference sequence). The CDR3 DNA sequence: TGTGCCAGTAGTATACAACTAGCGGGAGGGGGAAATGAGCAGTTCTTC. Its protein is CASSIQLAGGGNEQFF.

V and J are TRBV5-4 and TRBJ2-5; weak D call: TRBD2 (5 bases). The CDR3 spans 14 residues. V lost 3 bases, J lost 0 bases, and 9 bases lay in between. Germline CDR1 reads SGHNT; CDR2 reads YYREEE (reference sequence). The CDR3 region is CASSSVGDQETQYF. The DNA for the CDR3 is TGTGCCAGCAGCTCGGTCGGGGACCAAGAGACCCAGTACTTC.

About this clone itself: At one of its ends the junction is not consistent with the germline gene, which may arise from a read error. The rearrangement uses TRBV7-9 and TRBJ1-6; 9 positions agree with TRBD1. The CDR3 runs to 15 residues. Looked up from germline, CDR1 is SEHNR and CDR2 is FQNEAQ (reference sequence). CDR3 in amino acids: CASSLAQGANSPLHF. The CDR3 coding sequence is TGTGCCAGCAGCCTAGCACAGGGGGCAAATTCACCCCTCCACTTT.

V gene TRBV4-1 combines with J gene TRBJ2-7; 11 nucleotides line up with TRBD2. Germline V lookup: CDR1 MGHRA, CDR2 YSYEKL. This CDR3 is built from 17 residues. V shed 0 bases and J 6 bases; nucleotides not matched to a gene: 10. In DNA form, the CDR3 reads TGCGCCAGCAGCCAAGATCGTCCTAGCGGGGGGTTCCGCGAGCAGTACTTC. The encoded protein is CASSQDRPSGGFREQYF.

The rearrangement links TRBV5-1 to TRBJ2-1, with D uncertain. The CDR3 contains 16 residues. The germline V gene encodes CDR1 SGHRS and CDR2 YFSETQ. Trimming took off 2 bases at V and 0 bases at J, with 12 bases between the two ends. The DNA of the CDR3 is TGCGCCAGCAGCTTTTCTGCGAGGAGCTCCTACAATGAGCAGTTCTTC. Protein product: CASSFSARSSYNEQFF.

This sequence joins TRBV5-4 and TRBJ2-7, with 13 bases that match TRBD2. The CDR3 spans 19 residues. The J segment lost 0 bases and the V segment lost 4 bases, leaving 13 bases of the junction unmatched. Germline V gives CDR1 SGHNT, CDR2 YYREEE (reference sequence). CDR3 region: CASSRRLAGGTSLSYEQYF. The CDR3 nucleotides are TGTGCCAGCAGCCGACGACTAGCGGGGGGAACGAGCCTCTCCTACGAGCAGTACTTC.

This rearrangement joins TRBV12-3 or TRBV12-4 to TRBJ1-5; D gene ambiguous. V was cut by 3 bases and J by 16 bases, with 16 bases left in between. The CDR3 contains 12 residues. The CDR3 DNA follows: TGTGCCAGCAGTTTTTCGGCAGAGGGTGTACATTTT. Protein product: CASSFSAEGVHF.

The chain carries TRBV30 and TRBJ2-3; weak D call: TRBD1 (5 bases). Germline CDR1 is GTSNPN and CDR2 is SVGIG (reference sequence). This CDR3 spans 13 amino acids. V was pared by 8 bases and J by 1 base, with 13 bases between. CDR3 DNA: TGTGCCGGGGCTTCAGGGCGCACAGATACGCAGTATTTT. Translated: CAGASGRTDTQYF.

This sequence joins TRBV5-1 and TRBJ1-6; D not certain. CDR3 length: 17 amino acids. Trimming removed 2 bases from V and 0 bases from J, with 12 bases in between. Germline V CDR1 and CDR2: SGHRS, YFSETQ. CDR3 residues: CASSFRTDASYNSPLHF. For the CDR3, the DNA is TGCGCCAGCAGCTTCCGTACAGACGCCTCCTATAATTCACCCCTCCACTTT.

V is TRBV15 and J is TRBJ1-2, with 7 bases that match TRBD1. Germline values: CDR1 LNHNV, CDR2 YYDKDF (reference sequence). The trim removed 1 base at V and 4 bases at J, leaving 9 bases unmatched. There are 16 residues in the CDR3. The CDR3 here is CATSRAGQEITYGYTF. Here the CDR3 DNA reads TGTGCCACCAGCAGAGCCGGACAGGAGATCACCTATGGCTACACCTTC.

V is TRBV14 and J is TRBJ2-7; a weak D match, TRBD1 (6 bases). V was trimmed by 2 bases and J by 7 bases, leaving 12 bases between them. This CDR3 is built from 13 residues. Germline CDR1 is SGHDN and CDR2 is FVKESK. The CDR3 loop reads CASSQNRVGEQYF. The DNA for the CDR3 is TGTGCCAGCAGCCAAAACAGGGTCGGGGAGCAGTACTTC.

The rearrangement links TRBV10-3 to TRBJ1-2; TRBD1 agrees at 9 bases. The CDR3 consists of 17 residues. Trimming removed 6 bases from V and 3 bases from J; junction bases left unmatched: 14. From germline, CDR1 is ENHRY and CDR2 SYGVKD. The CDR3 loop reads CAISALDRGPIHYGYTF. For the CDR3, the DNA is TGTGCCATCAGCGCGTTGGACAGGGGCCCTATCCACTATGGCTACACCTTC.

This sequence joins TRBV11-2 and TRBJ2-2, with D possibly matching TRBD1 (6 bases). Trimming cost V 4 bases and J 0 bases, with 18 bases left between them. The length of the CDR3 is 18 residues. Germline V lookup: CDR1 SGHAT, CDR2 FQNNGV. Written as DNA, the CDR3 is TGTGCCAGCAGCTCACACCCGGGACACGAAGCGAACACCGGGGAGCTGTTTTTT. It is translated as CASSSHPGHEANTGELFF.